This T cell receptor (gamma chain) is from a study of intestinal T cells in coeliac disease. Looking at the study overall: Controls in the TRG cohort averaged 54.8 years, coeliac patients approximately 15. Study observations and caveats: TRD kmer-based clustering correctly classified all 20 or so biopsies in training, with reported leave-one-out accuracy of about 89%.

TRG repertoires were amplified with LymphoTrack primers from 200 ng of biopsy DNA. TCRdb reprocessed the multiplex PCR reads through CATT. The table records around 400 gamma-chain clones, approximately 51% of them present only once. This clone was counted a few times. Its cognate antigen is unknown. The CDR3 consists of 15 residues. The J segment lost 2 bases and the V segment lost 8 bases, leaving 13 bases of the junction unmatched. For each case, the template was genomic DNA from ten roughly 5-µm formalin-fixed paraffin-embedded scrolls. Source material: a duodenal biopsy. This sequence originates from a human donor with celiac disease. The chain couples TRGV10 to TRGJ1 or TRGJ2. TRGV10 is designated an ORF whose function remains uncertain. CDR3 DNA sequence: TGTGCTGCGTGGGATTATGAGGGGGATTATTATAAGAAACTCTTT. Its translation is CAAWDYEGDYYKKLF.